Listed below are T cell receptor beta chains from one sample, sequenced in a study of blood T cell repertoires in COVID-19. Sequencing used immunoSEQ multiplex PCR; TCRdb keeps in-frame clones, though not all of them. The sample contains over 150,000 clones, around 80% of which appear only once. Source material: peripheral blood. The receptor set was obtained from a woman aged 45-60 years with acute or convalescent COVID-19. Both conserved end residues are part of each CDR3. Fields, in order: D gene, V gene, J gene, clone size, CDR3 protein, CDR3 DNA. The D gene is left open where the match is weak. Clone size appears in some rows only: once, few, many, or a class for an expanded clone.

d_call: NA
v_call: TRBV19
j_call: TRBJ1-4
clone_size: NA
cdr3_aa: CASRRGGYEKLFF
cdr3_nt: TGTGCCAGTAGGAGGGGGGGCTATGAAAAACTGTTTTTT

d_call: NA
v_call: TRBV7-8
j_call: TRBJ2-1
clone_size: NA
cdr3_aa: CASSPRLGHEQFF
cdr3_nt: TGTGCCAGCAGCCCTCGCCTCGGTCACGAGCAGTTCTTC

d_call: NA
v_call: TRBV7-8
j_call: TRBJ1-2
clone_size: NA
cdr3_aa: CASSLTETNYGYTF
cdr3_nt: TGTGCCAGCAGCTTGACAGAGACTAACTATGGCTACACCTTC

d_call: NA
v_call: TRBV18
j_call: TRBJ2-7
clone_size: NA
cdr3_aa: CASSVQNPYEQYF
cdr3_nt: TGTGCCAGCTCGGTCCAGAACCCGTACGAGCAGTACTTC

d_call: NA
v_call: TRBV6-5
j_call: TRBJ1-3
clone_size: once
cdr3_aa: CASRDPGGSGNTIYF
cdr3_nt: TGTGCCAGCAGGGATCCGGGGGGCAGTGGAAACACCATATATTTT

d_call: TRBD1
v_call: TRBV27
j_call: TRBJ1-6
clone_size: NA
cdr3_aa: CASSLQGSSYNSPLHF
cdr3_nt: TGTGCCAGCAGCCTACAGGGGAGCTCCTATAATTCACCCCTCCACTTT

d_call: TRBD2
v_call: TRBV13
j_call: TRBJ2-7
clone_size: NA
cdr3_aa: CASSVYPGLAGGEQYF
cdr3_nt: TGTGCCAGCAGCGTCTATCCGGGACTAGCAGGGGGGGAGCAGTACTTC

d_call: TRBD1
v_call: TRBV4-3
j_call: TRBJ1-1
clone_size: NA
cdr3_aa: CASSLGTGPNTEAFF
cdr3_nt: TGCGCCAGCAGCCTTGGGACAGGCCCGAACACTGAAGCTTTCTTT

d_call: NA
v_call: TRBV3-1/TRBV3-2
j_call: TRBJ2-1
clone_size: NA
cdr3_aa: CASSLDPRNHNEQFF
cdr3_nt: TGTGCCAGCAGCCTAGACCCCAGGAACCACAATGAGCAGTTCTTC

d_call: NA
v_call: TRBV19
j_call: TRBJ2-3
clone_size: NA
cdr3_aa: CASSIYTDTQYF
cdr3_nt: TGTGCCAGTAGTATCTACACAGATACGCAGTATTTT

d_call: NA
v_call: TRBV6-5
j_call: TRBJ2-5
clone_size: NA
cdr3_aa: CASSYSGGRVKETQYF
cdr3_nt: TGTGCCAGCAGTTACTCCGGGGGTAGGGTTAAAGAGACCCAGTACTTC

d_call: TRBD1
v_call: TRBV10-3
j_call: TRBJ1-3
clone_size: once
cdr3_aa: CAISESGQGKNTIYF
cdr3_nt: TGTGCCATCAGTGAGTCGGGACAGGGGAAGAACACCATATATTTT

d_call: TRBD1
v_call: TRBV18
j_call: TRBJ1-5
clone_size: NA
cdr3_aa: CASSAGTDNQPQHF
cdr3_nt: TGTGCCAGCTCAGCCGGGACAGACAATCAGCCCCAGCATTTT

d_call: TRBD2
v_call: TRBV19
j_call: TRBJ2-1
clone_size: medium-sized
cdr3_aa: CASSIDHASGLNNEQFF
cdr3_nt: TGTGCCAGTAGTATAGATCATGCTAGCGGACTTAACAATGAGCAGTTCTTC

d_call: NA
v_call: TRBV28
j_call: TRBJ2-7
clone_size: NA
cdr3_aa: CASSSGTLRYEQYF
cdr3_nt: TGTGCCAGCTCTTCGGGGACTCTCCGGTACGAGCAGTACTTC

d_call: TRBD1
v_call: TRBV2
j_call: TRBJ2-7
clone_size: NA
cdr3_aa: CASTRTGAGEQYF
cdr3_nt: TGTGCCAGCACCCGGACAGGGGCGGGCGAGCAGTACTTC

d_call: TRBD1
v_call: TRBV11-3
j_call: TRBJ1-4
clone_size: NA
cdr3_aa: CASVRGHEKLFF
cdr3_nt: TGTGCCAGCGTGAGGGGGCATGAAAAACTGTTTTTT

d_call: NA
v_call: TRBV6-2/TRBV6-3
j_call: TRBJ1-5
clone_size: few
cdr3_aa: CASSDTGLNQPQHF
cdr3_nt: TGTGCCAGCAGCGACACAGGGTTGAATCAGCCCCAGCATTTT